This TCR beta chain emerged from a study of beta chain features in type 1 diabetes. Study context: All of the samples together had around 110,000,000 sorted cells examined. Study findings and constraints: TCRB CDR3 length was moderately but significantly reduced in all four CD4+ subsets of Type 1 diabetes patients. Fewer junction insertions and more nucleotide deletions appeared in type 1 diabetes patients.

This clone was counted a few times. Its target is not known. Sequenced material consisted of expressed TCRB transcripts (all of the isolated RNA was reverse transcribed). Produced via immunoSEQ multiplex PCR; TCRdb's table is partial and in-frame only. The sample shows around 690,000 clones, 9.5% to 15% of them seen only once. The CDR3 has 16 residues. Trimming took 4 bases from V and 4 from J; bases not matched to a gene: 13. Germline loops: CDR1 SGHRS, CDR2 YFSETQ. The sequencing input was naive CD4+ T cells from blood. This sequence was found in a man aged 25 to 40 with type 1 diabetes. The gene calls are TRBV5-1 and TRBJ1-1; TRBD1 matches at 7 bases. CDR3 DNA: TGCGCCAGCAGCGGGGACAGACCGTGGGATGGCACTGAAGCTTTCTTT. Protein sequence: CASSGDRPWDGTEAFF.